What follows describes a single T cell receptor (beta chain). The antigen is unknown. This sample was taken from a study of CD8 T cells in ankylosing spondylitis. Overall study findings and caveats: Seemingly distinctive of ankylosing spondylitis blood was a TCR beta motif formed by eight highly homologous variants.

V lost 2 bases to trimming and J lost 7 bases; unmatched junction nucleotides: 11. CDR1 and CDR2 from the germline V gene are SGHVS and FQNEAQ. The CDR3 runs 16 residues. One entry per CDR3 protein, called by TCRdb with MiXCR from the 5' RACE reads. This repertoire shows about 540,000 distinct CDR3 sequences, approximately 12% found once; its top ten account for approximately 7%. The V gene is TRBV7-8, the J gene TRBJ2-3, with 8 nucleotides matching TRBD1. The source of this sequence is a male donor with ankylosing spondylitis. Sequenced material: blood, either unsorted or a sorted T cell fraction (not recorded which). The CDR3 DNA reads TGTGCCAGCAGCTTATATTGGGCAGGGGGCGCGTATACGCAGTATTTT. Translated: CASSLYWAGGAYTQYF.